The rows below give T cell receptor beta chains drawn from one sample of a study of cytomegalovirus exposure and HLA in healthy donors. Measured with immunoSEQ multiplex PCR; TCRdb has only the in-frame clones, and not every one. The sample consists of around 160,000 clones, around three quarters of them appearing once. Sequences were obtained from PBMCs. The source is a woman aged 40 to 50 in good health and CMV-seronegative. Each CDR3 is given with its conserved first and last residue. The D gene is left open where the match is weak. Clone size is shown for a subset of rows, as once, few, many or a class of expanded clone.

>TRBJ2-1|NA|NA|TRBV7-2
TGTGCCAGCAGCCCCAGTGGGCCCACGCGGGTTGCCTACAATGAGCAGTTCTTC
CASSPSGPTRVAYNEQFF
>TRBJ2-3|NA|NA|TRBV29-1
TGCAGCGTTGAAGTGAGCAGGGCTGGAGATACGCAGTATTTT
CSVEVSRAGDTQYF
>TRBJ1-5|few|TRBD1|TRBV2
TGTGCCAGCACAGGGGGCACGAAGAGCAATCAGCCCCAGCATTTT
CASTGGTKSNQPQHF
>TRBJ2-1|NA|NA|TRBV15
TGTGCCACCAGCACGAAGGTACAGACGAACAATGAGCAGTTCTTC
CATSTKVQTNNEQFF
>TRBJ2-5|NA|NA|TRBV29-1
TGCAGCGTTTCCCACAGGGAACCTTTACGAGGGACCCAGTACTTC
CSVSHREPLRGTQYF
>TRBJ2-1|NA|NA|TRBV5-1
TGCGCCAGCAGCTTGGTTCGGGGGGCCGGAACCTACAATGAGCAGTTCTTC
CASSLVRGAGTYNEQFF
>TRBJ1-2|NA|NA|TRBV5-6
TGTGCCAGCAGCTTGGTTTCGGGTTCTGCTAACTATGGCTACACCTTC
CASSLVSGSANYGYTF
>TRBJ1-1|NA|TRBD1|TRBV28
TGTGCCAGCAGTTCCGGACAGGGCGGCGGTGAAGCTTTCTTT
CASSSGQGGGEAFF
>TRBJ1-4|NA|NA|TRBV4-1
TGCGCCAGCAGCCAAGATCCGAGGGTGGAGGGTGAAAAACTGTTTTTT
CASSQDPRVEGEKLFF
>TRBJ2-7|NA|TRBD2|TRBV2
TGTGCCAGCAGTGAGTGGGGGGGAACGTCGAACGAGCAGTACTTC
CASSEWGGTSNEQYF
>TRBJ1-1|NA|NA|TRBV11-2
TGTGCCAGCAGCTTGAGCGGAGGGCGGAGGACTGAAGCTTTCTTT
CASSLSGGRRTEAFF
>TRBJ1-2|NA|TRBD1|TRBV28
TGTGCCAGCAGCCTGGACAGGGACTATGGCTACACCTTC
CASSLDRDYGYTF
>TRBJ1-1|few|NA|TRBV4-1
TGCGCCAGCAGCCAAGCGGGGCCGGGGGACACTGAAGCTTTCTTT
CASSQAGPGDTEAFF
>TRBJ2-3|few|TRBD1|TRBV5-5
TGTGCCAGCAGCGCCGGACAGGGATTGGGCACAGATACGCAGTATTTT
CASSAGQGLGTDTQYF
>TRBJ2-7|NA|NA|TRBV1
TGCACCAGCAGCCAATGGCGGGAGGGCCGTCGAATCTACGAGCAGTACTTC
CTSSQWREGRRIYEQYF